These T cell receptor beta chains were read from a single sample in a study of shared clonotypes between healthy human individuals. Sequencing was performed with immunoSEQ multiplex PCR; in TCRdb, only in-frame clones are kept and a portion is missing. The sample includes about 2.5 million clones, 85% to 95% of them seen just once. The source material was naive CD4+ T cells from PBMCs. These receptors originate from a man aged 18 to 30 in good health. Some clones in this sample may be carry-over from other donors' samples. CDR3s leave out the opening cysteine and the closing phenylalanine or tryptophan.

v_gene,j_gene,CDR3aa
TRBV7-9,TRBJ2-2,ASSTLDRAKNTGELF
TRBV6-1,TRBJ2-7,ASSGMTGGSHEQY
TRBV6-1,TRBJ2-1,ASSGRGVYNEQF
TRBV29-1,TRBJ2-3,SGSLAGGGTDTQY
TRBV19,TRBJ2-2,ASKPSTGLNTGELF
TRBV6-5,TRBJ2-7,ASSKGHYEQY
TRBV27,TRBJ2-5,ASRRTGVEETQY
TRBV15,TRBJ1-1,ATSRGRGGPSLTREAF
TRBV5-4,TRBJ1-2,ASSPSGGDYGYT
TRBV29-1,TRBJ2-1,SERGSLYNEQF
TRBV29-1,TRBJ2-4,SVGTISKNIQY
TRBV27,TRBJ1-5,ASSLGQTNQPQH
TRBV27,TRBJ2-3,ASSSHSYPTQY
TRBV7-9,TRBJ1-1,ASSAGNTEAF
TRBV5-1,TRBJ2-5,ASSLASLAKETQY
TRBV7-2,TRBJ2-3,ASSPLAGSTDTQY
TRBV11-1,TRBJ2-7,ASSFQRTSLHYEQY
TRBV18,TRBJ1-2,ASSGDLNYGYT
TRBV9,TRBJ1-2,ASSVGAGDNYGYT
TRBV2,TRBJ2-3,ASLTSGARTDTQY
TRBV6-6,TRBJ2-5,ASRALRDTQETQY
TRBV7-2,TRBJ2-6,ASTPGGDRVSGANVLT
TRBV7-6,TRBJ2-1,ASSSDGSYNEQF
TRBV15,TRBJ2-3,ATSRDRASGSDTQY
TRBV29-1,TRBJ1-2,SVAVVGPGYT
TRBV30,TRBJ1-6,AWSLGVGSNSPLH
TRBV5-1,TRBJ2-7,ASSQGTSGSSYEQY
TRBV28,TRBJ2-3,ASRSQQGPAQY
TRBV5-1,TRBJ2-7,ASSQELGNYEQY
TRBV25-1,TRBJ2-7,ASSAQAGQY